This T cell receptor (beta chain) derives from a study of cytomegalovirus exposure and HLA in healthy donors. V lost 6 bases to trimming and J lost 3 bases; unmatched junction nucleotides: 8. The CDR3 spans 16 residues. The germline CDR1 and CDR2 sequences are MNHEY and SMNVEV (reference sequence). Study observations and caveats: Published work reported that the classifier diagnosed cytomegalovirus status with high specificity and sensitivity. Rarity held for most TCR sequences, but there were some public TCRs that occurred in many donors. The investigators catalogued 150 to 200 TCR beta chains as cytomegalovirus-associated.

Data came from immunoSEQ multiplex PCR; TCRdb stores just in-frame clones and leaves some out. The repertoire consists of around 150,000 clones, with roughly nine tenths occurring once and the leading ten covering over 3%. Comment on this clone: Its specificity is not known.

The receptor was isolated from a woman younger than 35 in good health and CMV-seropositive. Sequencing used PBMCs. The V and J genes are TRBV27 and TRBJ2-3; 11 nucleotides match TRBD2. CDR3 in DNA: TGTGCCAGCAGACTAGCGGGAGTTAGAGCTACAGATACGCAGTATTTT. This translates into CASRLAGVRATDTQYF.